The present TCR beta chain was sequenced within a study of shared clonotypes between healthy human individuals. Produced via immunoSEQ multiplex PCR; TCRdb's table is partial and in-frame only. The data hold a few hundred thousand clones, with roughly four fifths observed a single time. This clone was picked up one time. It differs at one base from a far larger clone, so likely a read error. Different DNA sequences within this sample yield the same CDR3. In germline, CDR1 is SGHNT, CDR2 YYREEE (reference sequence). The CDR3 is 16 residues long. The sequence derives from a woman aged 35 to 49 in good health. Some clones in this sample may be carry-over from other donors' samples. The specimen sequenced was PBMCs. V and J are TRBV5-4 and TRBJ1-3; D might be TRBD1 (6 bases). CDR3 nucleotide sequence: TGCGCCAGCAGCTGGGGGACAAGGGCCTCTGGAAACACCATATATTTT. As protein: CASSWGTRASGNTIYF.